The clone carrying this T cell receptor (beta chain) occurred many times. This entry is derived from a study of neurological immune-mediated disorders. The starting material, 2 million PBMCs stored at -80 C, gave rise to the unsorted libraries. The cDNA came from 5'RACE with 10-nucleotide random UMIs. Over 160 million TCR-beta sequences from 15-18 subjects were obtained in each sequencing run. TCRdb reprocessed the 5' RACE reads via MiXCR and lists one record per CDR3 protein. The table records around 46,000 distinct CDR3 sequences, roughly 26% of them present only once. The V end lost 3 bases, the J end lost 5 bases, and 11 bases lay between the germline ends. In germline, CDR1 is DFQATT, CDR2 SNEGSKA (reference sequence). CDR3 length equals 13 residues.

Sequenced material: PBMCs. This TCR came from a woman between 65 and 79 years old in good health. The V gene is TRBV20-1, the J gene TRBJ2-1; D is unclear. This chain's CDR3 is CSASLTTNNEQFF. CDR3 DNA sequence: TGCAGTGCTAGTTTGACAACAAACAATGAGCAGTTCTTC.